This TCR beta chain was identified in a study of T-cell memory formation after mild COVID-19. On the study more broadly: Each donor largely had its own TCR clusters.

Study-level results: For contracting clones, CD4+ ones sat mainly in CM and EM, CD8+ in EMRA. Among clones peaking at day 37 in the second wave, SARS-CoV-2 specificity remained unconfirmed.

It was 5'RACE with constant-segment primers that produced the TCR alpha and TCR beta cDNA libraries, which carried sample barcodes and UMIs. MiXCR, applied by TCRdb to the 5' RACE reads, yields one record per CDR3 protein. Of 40,000 to 60,000 distinct CDR3 sequences listed, 12% were seen once; the top ten hold over 20%. This clonotype appeared many times. Antigen specificity is unknown. Trimming removed 3 bases from V and 4 bases from J; junction bases left unmatched: 6. The CDR3 extends over 14 amino acids. Germline assignment: CDR1 SGDLS and CDR2 YYNGEE. This receptor was identified in a man between 18 and 29 years old who had mild COVID-19 (a few samples of this study predate the infection). Cell type and time point are not known. The sequenced sample was PBMCs or a T cell subset sorted from them (not recorded which). The genes are TRBV9 and TRBJ1-1; TRBD1 aligns across 7 bases. This CDR3 reads CASSARGSFTEAFF. Here the CDR3 DNA reads TGTGCCAGCAGCGCCAGGGGGTCGTTCACTGAAGCTTTCTTT.